One T cell receptor (beta chain) is described in this entry. Using immunoSEQ multiplex PCR, the repertoire was profiled, and TCRdb retains in-frame clones only, with some absent. The data contain a few hundred thousand clones, 92% of them singletons. V was clipped by 3 bases and J by 3 bases, with 12 bases between them. Germline values: CDR1 SGHTA, CDR2 FQGNSA. This CDR3 has 14 amino acids. This sample stems from a study of blood T cell repertoires in COVID-19. The overall study: Acute and convalescent COVID-19 specimens originated in the United States, Italy and Spain. In each case, the material was cDNA or gDNA derived from T cells, B-cell-depleted T cells, or PBMCs.

Participant-reported clinical history was the basis for cohort assignment. The chain employs TRBV7-2 and TRBJ2-7; D might be TRBD2 (7 bases). The source material was PBMCs or T cells enriched from blood (not recorded which). The source is a woman aged 30 to 39 who had recovered from COVID-19. The CDR3 spells CASSFGGGGYEQYF. The CDR3 DNA is TGTGCCAGCAGCTTTGGCGGGGGCGGCTACGAGCAGTACTTC.